The 19 T cell receptor beta chains reported below all come from one sample, sequenced in a study of OX40 agonist ivuxolimab in advanced cancers. The protocol used for the library was the immunoSEQ multiplex PCR assay. TCRdb limited this immuneACCESS table to in-frame rearrangements with V and J called. A share of clones is missing; checked studies link under half to unresolved V genes, and the rest is unexplained. This sample holds some 58,000 clones; about 85% were observed only once. The top ten clonotypes cover around 0.76% of the sample. Sequencing was performed on CD4+ or CD8+ T cells sorted from blood, taken in a trial of the OX40 agonist ivuxolimab. The origin of the receptors is an adult with an advanced solid tumor such as melanoma, head and neck, liver or kidney cancer.

This clone was seen only once. The CDR3: CASSYRGGDTDTQYF. In DNA, the CDR3 is TGTGCCAGCAGCTATAGGGGCGGAGACACAGATACGCAGTATTTT. The J gene is TRBJ2-3, the V gene TRBV9; possibly TRBD1 for D (5 bases). Trimming took off 4 bases at V and 2 bases at J, with 14 bases between the two ends. Germline CDR1 SGDLS, CDR2 YYNGEE. The CDR3 totals 15 residues.

The rearrangement links TRBV7-8 to TRBJ1-1; 8 positions match TRBD1. The CDR3 totals 15 residues. CDR1 SGHVS and CDR2 FQNEAQ come from the germline V gene. V was clipped by 5 bases and J by 4 bases; unmatched bases: 9. CDR3 loop: CASSTLTGVGTEAFF. CDR3 bases: TGTGCCAGCAGCACATTGACAGGGGTAGGCACTGAAGCTTTCTTT.

CDR3 in DNA: TGTGCCAGTAGTAATCGAGCGGTGAAAGAGTCCTACGAGCAGTACTTC. Amino acids: CASSNRAVKESYEQYF. The V and J genes are TRBV19 and TRBJ2-7, with a possible D match to TRBD2 (5 bases). Germline CDR1 is LNHDA and CDR2 is SQIVND (reference sequence). V shed 4 bases and J shed 1 base, with 17 bases lying between them. The CDR3 loop spans 16 amino acids.

A remark on this clone: A read error may produce the germline difference seen at one junction end. The V gene is TRBV29-1, the J gene TRBJ2-2; 8 nucleotides line up with TRBD1. CDR3 length: 13 residues. Germline V gene data show CDR1 as SQVTM and CDR2 as ANQGSEA. The CDR3 DNA reads TGCAGCGCCTCCCGGGACAGGTCCGGAGAGCTGTTTTTT. Residues: CSASRDRSGELFF.

Here the CDR3 reads CASSLDSGRAQFTGELFF. DNA for the CDR3: TGTGCCAGCAGCTTAGATAGCGGGAGGGCCCAGTTCACCGGGGAGCTGTTTTTT. The rearrangement links TRBV7-9 to TRBJ2-2; 11 bases agree with TRBD2. The CDR3 has 18 amino acids. CDR1 is SEHNR and CDR2 is FQNEAQ in the germline V gene (reference sequence). V trimming: 1 base; J trimming: 4 bases; junction bases outside the gene matches: 8.

This chain uses TRBV20-1 with TRBJ2-7; D remains unclear. Looked up from germline, CDR1 is DFQATT and CDR2 is SNEGSKA (reference sequence). The CDR3 runs 10 residues. V lost 3 bases and J lost 5, with 5 bases in between. The CDR3 coding sequence is TGCAGTGCTAGGGCGGACGAGCAGTACTTC. Protein product: CSARADEQYF.

The chain recombines TRBV2 with TRBJ2-3; 7 bases align to TRBD2. V dropped 3 bases and J dropped 3; count of bases not matched to a gene: 12. Germline CDR1 reads SNHLY; CDR2 reads FYNNEI. The CDR3 runs to 17 residues. CDR3 region: CASSEGWTTGGTDTQYF. DNA for the CDR3: TGTGCCAGCAGTGAGGGTTGGACGACCGGGGGGACAGATACGCAGTATTTT.

The CDR3 here is CASSLGVGGHTGELFF. The CDR3 DNA reads as TGTGCCAGCAGTTTAGGGGTGGGCGGCCACACCGGGGAGCTGTTTTTT. The chain has TRBV28 and TRBJ2-2; no reliable D call. Germline loops: CDR1 MDHEN, CDR2 SYDVKM. This CDR3 spans 16 amino acids. V was shortened by 2 bases and J by 3 bases, with 13 bases between the two germline ends.

The J gene is TRBJ2-5, the V gene TRBV7-8; TRBD1 agrees at 10 bases. The germline CDR1 and CDR2 sequences are SGHVS and FQNEAQ. This CDR3 is built from 13 residues. With 7 bases clipped from V and 5 bases from J, the junction kept 4 bases outside the gene matches. CDR3 protein: CASTPGQGETQYF. CDR3 DNA: TGTGCCAGCACGCCGGGACAGGGGGAGACCCAGTACTTC.

As to this clone: The junction and the germline gene differ at one end; a read error may be behind it. The chain employs TRBV6-5 and TRBJ2-3, with D unclear. The germline CDR1 and CDR2 sequences are MNHEY and SVGAGI. CDR3 length equals 14 residues. CDR3 sequence: CASTYRRSTDTQYF. The CDR3 DNA reads TGTGCCAGCACTTACAGACGTTCCACAGATACGCAGTATTTT.

The rearrangement joins TRBV18 to TRBJ2-7; D is undetermined. Between the trimmed V and J ends, which lost 1 base and 6 bases, there was a span of 10 bases. The CDR3 contains 13 residues. The germline V gene has CDR1 KGHSH and CDR2 LQKENI. CDR3 bases: TGTGCCAGCTCACCACTTCCAGAACGCGAGCAGTACTTC. Residues: CASSPLPEREQYF.

The rearrangement uses TRBV5-6 and TRBJ2-1; possibly TRBD2 for D (5 bases). V dropped 2 bases and J dropped 7 bases, with 16 bases sitting between them. CDR3 size: 15 residues. Germline assignment: CDR1 SGHDT and CDR2 YYEEEE. CDR3 bases: TGTGCCAGCAGCTTTTTTGGGTCGGGGAGTAATGAGCAGTTCTTC. Protein sequence: CASSFFGSGSNEQFF. Combining the CDR3 with reference TRBV5-6 and TRBJ2-1 gives the whole variable domain DAGVTQSPTHLIKTRGQQVTLRCSPKSGHDTVSWYQQALGQGPQFIFQYYEEEERQRGNFPDRFSGHQFPNYSSELNVNALLLGDSALYLCASSFFGSGSNEQFFGPGTRLTVL.

The rearrangement uses TRBV7-8 and TRBJ2-1, with 11 bases lining up with TRBD2. The CDR3 runs 17 residues. Germline V gene data show CDR1 as SGHVS and CDR2 as FQNEAQ. V lost 4 bases, J lost 0 bases, and 5 bases stayed unmatched. The CDR3 nucleotides are TGTGCCAGCAGCTCCCGACTAGCGGGGCGCTCCTACAATGAGCAGTTCTTC. As protein: CASSSRLAGRSYNEQFF. Filled out from reference TRBV7-8 and TRBJ2-1, the complete variable domain reads GAGVSQSPRYKVAKRGQDVALRCDPISGHVSLFWYQQALGQGPEFLTYFQNEAQLDKSGLPSDRFFAERPEGSVSTLKIQRTQQEDSAVYLCASSSRLAGRSYNEQFFGPGTRLTVL.

The gene calls are TRBV7-2 and TRBJ2-2; TRBD2 matches at 10 bases. Germline loops: CDR1 SGHTA, CDR2 FQGNSA. The V gene end was trimmed by 5 bases and the J gene end by 2 bases; junction bases not matched to a gene: 5. The CDR3 covers 16 residues. This chain's CDR3 is CASSPRTSGNTGELFF. CDR3 in DNA: TGTGCCAGCAGCCCTAGGACTAGCGGAAACACCGGGGAGCTGTTTTTT.

CDR3 in amino acids: CASSKVDRDYGYTF. The CDR3 DNA follows: TGTGCCAGCAGTAAAGTCGACAGGGACTATGGCTACACCTTC. V and J are TRBV6-5 and TRBJ1-2; 7 bases agree with TRBD1. Trimming removed 5 bases from V and 3 bases from J; junction bases left unmatched: 6. CDR1 and CDR2 (germline): MNHEY, SVGAGI. The CDR3 is 14 amino acids.

This sequence joins TRBV6-1 and TRBJ1-3; maybe TRBD1 (5 bases). The ends were cut back, 1 base at V and 4 bases at J, with 11 bases in the middle. The CDR3 covers 15 residues. Germline V lookup: CDR1 MNHNS, CDR2 SASEGT. The CDR3 here is CASSEDGGRGNTIYF. In DNA form, the CDR3 reads TGTGCCAGCAGTGAAGATGGGGGGAGAGGAAACACCATATATTTT.

This chain uses TRBV5-6 with TRBJ1-2; no clear D. There are 14 residues in the CDR3. Trimming removed 0 bases from V and 2 bases from J, with 8 bases in between. CDR1 is SGHDT, CDR2 YYEEEE, per germline. The CDR3 reads CASSLGGRNYGYTF. DNA of the CDR3: TGTGCCAGCAGCTTGGGTGGGAGAAACTATGGCTACACCTTC.

The J gene is TRBJ2-7, the V gene TRBV7-2; 10 positions agree with TRBD2. V was pared by 2 bases and J by 6 bases, with 7 bases of the junction left unmatched. Looked up from germline, CDR1 is SGHTA and CDR2 is FQGNSA. The CDR3 consists of 15 residues. The CDR3 coding sequence is TGTGCCAGCAGCTTATCTAGCGGGAGAGGATCCGAGCAGTACTTC. Encoded protein: CASSLSSGRGSEQYF.

This rearrangement joins TRBV7-2 to TRBJ2-3; no reliable D call. Trimming pared 1 base from V and 1 base from J, leaving 6 bases between. CDR3 length: 14 amino acids. In germline, CDR1 is SGHTA, CDR2 FQGNSA. The CDR3 loop is CASSLDGGTDTQYF. The CDR3 DNA follows: TGTGCCAGCAGCTTAGACGGCGGCACAGATACGCAGTATTTT. The whole variable domain, filled in from reference TRBV7-2 and TRBJ2-3, reads GAGVSQSPSNKVTEKGKDVELRCDPISGHTALYWYRQSLGQGLEFLIYFQGNSAPDKSGLPSDRFSAERTGGSVSTLTIQRTQQEDSAVYLCASSLDGGTDTQYFGPGTRLTVL.